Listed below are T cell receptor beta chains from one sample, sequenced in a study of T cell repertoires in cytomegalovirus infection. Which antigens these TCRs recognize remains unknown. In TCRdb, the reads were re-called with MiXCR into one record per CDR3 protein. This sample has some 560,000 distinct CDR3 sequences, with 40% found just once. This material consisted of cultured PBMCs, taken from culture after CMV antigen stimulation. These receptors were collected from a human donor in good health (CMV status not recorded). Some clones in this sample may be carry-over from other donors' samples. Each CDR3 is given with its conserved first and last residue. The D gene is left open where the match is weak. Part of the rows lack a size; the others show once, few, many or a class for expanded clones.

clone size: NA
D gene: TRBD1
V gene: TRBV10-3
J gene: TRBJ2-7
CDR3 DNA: TGTGCCATCAGTGAGTTGGGGACAGCGCAGTACTTC
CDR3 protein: CAISELGTAQYF

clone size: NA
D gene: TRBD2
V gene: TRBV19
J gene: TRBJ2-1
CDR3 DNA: TGTGCCAGTAGAAAACTAGCGGGAGCAGGGAGAATGGATGAGCAGTTCTTC
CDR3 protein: CASRKLAGAGRMDEQFF

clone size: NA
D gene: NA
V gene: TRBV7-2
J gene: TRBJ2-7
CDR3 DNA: TGTGCCAGCAGCGTTAGGGGGCGGGGCTACGAGCAGTACTTC
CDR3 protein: CASSVRGRGYEQYF

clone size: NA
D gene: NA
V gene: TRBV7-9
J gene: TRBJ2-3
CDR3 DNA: TGTGCCAGCAGCTTTAATCTGCCGGGGACAGATACGCAGTATTTT
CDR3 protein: CASSFNLPGTDTQYF

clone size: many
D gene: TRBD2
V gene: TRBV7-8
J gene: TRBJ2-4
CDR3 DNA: TGTGCCAGCAGCTTCGGGGGGGCCAAAAACATTCAGTACTTC
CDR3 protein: CASSFGGAKNIQYF

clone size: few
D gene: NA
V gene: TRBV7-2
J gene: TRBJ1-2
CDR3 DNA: TGTGCCAGCAGCTTAGTAGGTTCGGGGGGCGCTTATGGCTACACCTTC
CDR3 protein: CASSLVGSGGAYGYTF

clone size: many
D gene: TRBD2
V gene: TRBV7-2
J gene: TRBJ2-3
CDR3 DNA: TGTGCCAGCAGCTTAGGACTAGCGTTCAGCACAGATACGCAGTATTTT
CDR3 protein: CASSLGLAFSTDTQYF

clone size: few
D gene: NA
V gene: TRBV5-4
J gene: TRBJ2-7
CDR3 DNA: TGTGCCAGCAGCAGAAACAGGGATTCCTACGAGCAGTACTTC
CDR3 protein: CASSRNRDSYEQYF

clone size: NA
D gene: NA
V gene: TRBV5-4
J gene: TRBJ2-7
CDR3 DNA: TGTGCCAGCAGCTTAGGCTTAGTACCAACCTACGAGCAGTACTTC
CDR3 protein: CASSLGLVPTYEQYF

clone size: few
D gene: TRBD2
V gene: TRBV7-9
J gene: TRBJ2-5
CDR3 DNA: TGTGCCAGCAACCGACTAGCGGGGGGTCGGGAGACCCAGTACTTC
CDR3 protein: CASNRLAGGRETQYF

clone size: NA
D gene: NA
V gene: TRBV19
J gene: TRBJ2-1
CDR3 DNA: TGTGCCAGTAGTTCCCTAGGAGCCTACAATGAGCAGTTCTTC
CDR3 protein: CASSSLGAYNEQFF

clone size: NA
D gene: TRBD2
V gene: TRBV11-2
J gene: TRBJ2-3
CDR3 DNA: TGTGCCAGCAGCTTCGTTGGGGAGGGCCGCCCAGATACGCAGTATTTT
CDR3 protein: CASSFVGEGRPDTQYF

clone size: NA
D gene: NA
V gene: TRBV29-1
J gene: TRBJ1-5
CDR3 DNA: TGCAGCGTTCGGACGGGAGGTAATCAGCCCCAGCATTTT
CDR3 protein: CSVRTGGNQPQHF

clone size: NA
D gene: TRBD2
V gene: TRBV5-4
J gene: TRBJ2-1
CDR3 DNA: TGTGCCAGCAGCGGTGGAGCGGGACTCAACAATGAGCAGTTCTTC
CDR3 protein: CASSGGAGLNNEQFF

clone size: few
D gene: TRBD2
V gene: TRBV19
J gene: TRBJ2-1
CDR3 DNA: TGTGCCAGTAGTATTCCCCTAGGCCGCGGGAGCAATGAGCAGTTCTTC
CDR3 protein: CASSIPLGRGSNEQFF

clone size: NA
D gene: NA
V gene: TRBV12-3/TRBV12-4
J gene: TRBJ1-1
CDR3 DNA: TGTGCCAGCAGTGGACAGTTGAACACTGAAGCTTTCTTT
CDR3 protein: CASSGQLNTEAFF

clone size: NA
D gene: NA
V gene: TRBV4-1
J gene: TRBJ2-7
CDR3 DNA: TGCGCCAGCAGCCAAAAGGACAGCTCCTACGAGCAGTACTTC
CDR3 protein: CASSQKDSSYEQYF

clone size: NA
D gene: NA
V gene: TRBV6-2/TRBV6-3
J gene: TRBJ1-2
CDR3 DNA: TGTGCCAGCAGGGAGACTCGCGGCTACACCTTC
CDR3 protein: CASRETRGYTF

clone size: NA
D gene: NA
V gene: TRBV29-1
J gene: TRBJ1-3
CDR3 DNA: TGCAGCGTTGGTCCCAGGGCTGGAAACACCATATATTTT
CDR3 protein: CSVGPRAGNTIYF

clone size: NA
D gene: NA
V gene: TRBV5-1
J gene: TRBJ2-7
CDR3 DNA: TGCGCCAGCAGCTTGGAGGTCAGGGCCCACGAGCAGTACTTC
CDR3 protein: CASSLEVRAHEQYF

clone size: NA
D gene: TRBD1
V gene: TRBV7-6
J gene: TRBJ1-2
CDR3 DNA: TGTGCCAGCAGTCCCACCGGGACAGACTATGGCTACACCTTC
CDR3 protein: CASSPTGTDYGYTF

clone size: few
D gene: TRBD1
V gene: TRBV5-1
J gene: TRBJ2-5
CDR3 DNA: TGCGCCAGCAGCATCCAGGGGGCACGGGAGACCCAGTACTTC
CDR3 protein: CASSIQGARETQYF

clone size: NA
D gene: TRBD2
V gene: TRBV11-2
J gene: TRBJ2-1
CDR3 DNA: TGTGCCAGCAGCCCGGGGCGGGAGGTCTACAATGAGCAGTTCTTC
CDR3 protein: CASSPGREVYNEQFF

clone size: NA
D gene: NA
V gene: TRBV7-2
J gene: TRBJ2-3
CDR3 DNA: TGTGCCAGCAGCTTACGAGCCCGGGAAAGCACAGATACGCAGTATTTT
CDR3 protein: CASSLRARESTDTQYF

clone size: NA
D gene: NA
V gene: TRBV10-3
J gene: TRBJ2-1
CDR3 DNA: TGTGCCATCAGTGAGTCGTACGGAGAGCAGTTCTTC
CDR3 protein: CAISESYGEQFF

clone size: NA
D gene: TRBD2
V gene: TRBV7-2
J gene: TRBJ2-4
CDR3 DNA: TGTGCCAGCAGCCCGACCGGGACTAGCCTCGACATTCAGTACTTC
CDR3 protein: CASSPTGTSLDIQYF

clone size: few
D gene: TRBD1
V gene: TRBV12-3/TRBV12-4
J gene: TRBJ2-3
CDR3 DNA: TGTGCCAGCAGTAACAGGGGAGATACGCAGTATTTT
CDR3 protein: CASSNRGDTQYF

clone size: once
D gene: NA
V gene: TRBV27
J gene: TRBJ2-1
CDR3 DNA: TGTGCCAGCAGTTTAGAACCGGGATCATCCTACAATGAGCAGTTCTTC
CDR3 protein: CASSLEPGSSYNEQFF

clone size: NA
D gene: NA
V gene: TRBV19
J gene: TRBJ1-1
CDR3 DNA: TGTGCCAGTAGCCTGATGCCGGCGGCGGCTGAAGCTTTCTTT
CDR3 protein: CASSLMPAAAEAFF

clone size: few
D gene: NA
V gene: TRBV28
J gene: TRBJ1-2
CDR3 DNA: TGTGCCACCCAGGAGCGGGTACTCTATGGCTACACCTTC
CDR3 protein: CATQERVLYGYTF

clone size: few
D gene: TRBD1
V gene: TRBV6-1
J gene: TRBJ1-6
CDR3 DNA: TGTGCCAGCAGTGAAGTGACAGGGGGAGAGTCACCCCTCCACTTT
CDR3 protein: CASSEVTGGESPLHF

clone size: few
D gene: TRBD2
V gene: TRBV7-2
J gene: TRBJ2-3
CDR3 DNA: TGTGCCAGCAGCACTGGGACTAGCAGCACAGATACGCAGTATTTT
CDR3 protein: CASSTGTSSTDTQYF

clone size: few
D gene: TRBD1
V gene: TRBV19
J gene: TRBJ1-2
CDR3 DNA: TGTGCCAGTAGTACGCCGACAGGGGCTCGTGGCTACACCTTC
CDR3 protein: CASSTPTGARGYTF

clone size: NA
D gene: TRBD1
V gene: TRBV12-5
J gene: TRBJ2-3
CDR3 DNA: TGTGCTAGTGGTCTCGTACTAAATGGACAGGGCGGCCCCATCGGTACGCAGTATTTT
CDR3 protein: CASGLVLNGQGGPIGTQYF

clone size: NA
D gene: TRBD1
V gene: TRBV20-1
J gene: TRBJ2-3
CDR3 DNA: TGCAGTGCTAGATTCCAAGGGGGCAGCACAGATACGCAGTATTTT
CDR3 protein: CSARFQGGSTDTQYF

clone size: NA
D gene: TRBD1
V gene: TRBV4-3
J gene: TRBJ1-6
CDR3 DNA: TGCGCCAGCAGCCGGGGAATCGGGGACAGGACCTTCTTT
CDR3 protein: CASSRGIGDRTFF

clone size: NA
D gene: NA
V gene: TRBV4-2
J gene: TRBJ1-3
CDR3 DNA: TGTGCCAGCAGCCAAGATCGGACAGCTGGAAACACCATATATTTT
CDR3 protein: CASSQDRTAGNTIYF